This TCR beta chain was captured in a study of blood T cells in healthy people across ages (dated by TCRdb to the mid-2010s). In the study overall: In model experiments, template switching captured about one uniquely barcoded TCR beta cDNA molecule for every two T cells. Four age groups were formed from the donors: young (average approximately 15 years), middle-aged (around 39), aged (roughly 59) and long-lived (approximately 80). Using the same blood draw, the study looked at two additional independent replicas of 1 million unique cDNA reads for two donors, one aged 18 to 30 and the other aged 80 or older. To avoid experimental bias, donors of different ages were distributed randomly across sequencing lanes. The study measured age-related changes in TCR beta repertoire diversity using deep sequencing normalized with unique cDNA molecular identifiers. The paper's findings and limits, for the study overall: Donor CMV infection status was unknown, potentially confounding age-related changes in expanded clonotypes. Since profiling was done on bulk unsorted PBMCs, naive and antigen-experienced compartments could not be conclusively compared. Compared with the aged group, the long-lived group had more naive CD4+ T cells, fewer expanded clones and increased TCR diversity, a pattern suggesting age selection. Estimates of total diversity based on one million sequenced T cells were considered lower bounds and underestimates. Observed TCR beta diversity correlated strongly with the percentage of naive T cells measured by flow cytometry. Observed TCR beta diversity per million T cells fell roughly linearly with age, and a significant reduction was already apparent by age roughly 40.

The donors were some 39 Caucasian individuals from Russia, aged roughly 6 to 90 years, who were systemically healthy. Roughly 10 milliliters of peripheral blood were drawn from each donor into EDTA-treated Vacutainer tubes. PBMCs were isolated by Ficoll-Paque density-gradient centrifugation, with at least 6.5 million obtained per sample. Trizol reagent was used to extract total RNA from PBMCs, with at least 6 micrograms per sample. For every donor, flow cytometry on a PBMC aliquot measured the percentage of naive CD45RAhigh/CD27high T cells. Library preparation was by 5' RACE. The sample was run on an Illumina HiSeq 2500. The second PCR ran for roughly 7 to 11 cycles and used a J-beta primer mix along with a sample-barcoded 5' primer. A unique molecular identifier was introduced onto each TCR beta cDNA molecule by a template-switch 5' adaptor carrying 12 random nucleotides. At least 3 million CDR3-containing paired-end reads were obtained from each sample. First-strand cDNA was synthesized from all RNA with the Mint cDNA synthesis kit, primed by a TRBC-specific oligonucleotide. After uracil-DNA glycosylase treatment, a first 18-cycle PCR used universal primers M1SS and BC2_uni_R on all cDNA. Processing in the source paper ran as follows. For normalization, 1 million high-quality reads, each with a distinct molecular identifier, were randomly selected from each sample. Instead of being binned into consensus sequences, reads with shared molecular identifiers were discarded. MiTCR, with a Q25 quality threshold and the strictest error-elimination algorithm, was used for CDR3 identification, clonotype clustering and error correction. A nonparametric unseen species model using Euler transformation provided a lower-bound estimate of total TCR beta diversity. The public reads were reprocessed in TCRdb via fastp at Q25 and MiXCR, keeping in-frame beta chains. Here each entry gathers all rows of one CDR3 protein and keeps the most common genes and DNA. The V and J calls were not made by the authors but by TCRdb's processing. The sample table shows about 780,000 distinct CDR3 sequences, and around 50% are seen once. Of the sample, roughly 18% falls within the top ten clones.

This clonotype was picked up a small number of times. No antigen is known for it. Per-base qualities were not stored, and no clone one base away is much larger. The sequence was collected from a man older than 75 in good health. The specimen was blood.

CDR3 region: CSAARSGSYETQYF. Here is the DNA: TGCAGTGCTGCCCGTAGCGGGAGTTATGAGACCCAGTACTTC. This chain is built from TRBV20-1 and TRBJ2-7; 9 central bases correspond to TRBD2. The better agreement between TRBJ2-5 and the DNA end casts doubt on the J call. The CDR1 and CDR2 encoded by the germline V gene (reference sequence) are DFQATT and SNEGSKA. Its CDR3 holds 14 amino acids, cysteine through phenylalanine. Only the CDR3 region is kept as DNA, spanning 42 bases read in frame from base 1.